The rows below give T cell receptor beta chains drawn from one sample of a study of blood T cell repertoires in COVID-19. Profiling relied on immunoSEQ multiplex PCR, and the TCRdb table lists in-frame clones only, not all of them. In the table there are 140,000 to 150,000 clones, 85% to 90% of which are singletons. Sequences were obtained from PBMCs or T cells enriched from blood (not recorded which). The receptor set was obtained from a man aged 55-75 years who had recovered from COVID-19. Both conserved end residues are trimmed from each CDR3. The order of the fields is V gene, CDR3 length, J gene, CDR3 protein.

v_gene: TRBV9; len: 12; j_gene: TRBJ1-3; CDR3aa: ASSVSGSGNTIY
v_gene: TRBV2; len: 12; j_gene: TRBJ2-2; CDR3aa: ASRQFANTGELF
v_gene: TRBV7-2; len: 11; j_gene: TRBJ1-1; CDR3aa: ASHLTGQTEAF
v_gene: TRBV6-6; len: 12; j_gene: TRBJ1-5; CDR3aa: ASSYSRADQPQH
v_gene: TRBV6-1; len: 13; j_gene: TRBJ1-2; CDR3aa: ASSEAGTGGYGYT
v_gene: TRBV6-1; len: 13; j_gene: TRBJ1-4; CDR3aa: ASSEPGEARGKLF
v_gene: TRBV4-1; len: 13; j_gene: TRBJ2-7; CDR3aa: ASSQASGGSYEQY
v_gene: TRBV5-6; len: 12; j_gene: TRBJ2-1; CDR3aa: ASSFPGTYNEQF
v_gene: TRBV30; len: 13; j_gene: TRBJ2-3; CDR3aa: AWSPRTGRVDTQY
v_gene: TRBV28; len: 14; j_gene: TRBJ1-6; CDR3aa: ASSLLGRGFNSPLH
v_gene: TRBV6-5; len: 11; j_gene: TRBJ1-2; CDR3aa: ASSRTGGYGYT
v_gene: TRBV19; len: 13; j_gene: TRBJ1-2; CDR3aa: ASLKLGAGDYGYT
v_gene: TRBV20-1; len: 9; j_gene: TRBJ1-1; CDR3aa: SAARGTEAF
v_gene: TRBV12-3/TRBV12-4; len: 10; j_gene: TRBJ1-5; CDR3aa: ASSSLGQPQH
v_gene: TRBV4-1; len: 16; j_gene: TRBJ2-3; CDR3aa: ASSLMPGGQGIEDTQY
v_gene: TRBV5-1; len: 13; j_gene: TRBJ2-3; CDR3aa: ASSLAGERTDTQY
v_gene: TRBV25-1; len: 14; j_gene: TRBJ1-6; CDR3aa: ASSERQAVYNSPLH
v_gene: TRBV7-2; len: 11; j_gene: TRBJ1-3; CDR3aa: ASSLESGDTIY
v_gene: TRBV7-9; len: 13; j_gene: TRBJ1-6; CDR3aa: ASTNRGLDNSPLH
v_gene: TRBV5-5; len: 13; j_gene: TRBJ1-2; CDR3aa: ASSLGPGWNYGYT
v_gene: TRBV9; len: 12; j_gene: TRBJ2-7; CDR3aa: ASSTTGTAYEQY
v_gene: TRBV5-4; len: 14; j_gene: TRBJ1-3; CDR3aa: ASSLMRGLGGNTIY
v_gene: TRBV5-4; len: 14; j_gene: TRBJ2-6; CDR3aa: ASSLVGASGANVLT
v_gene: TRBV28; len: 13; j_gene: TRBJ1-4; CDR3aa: ASSPSPAPGGKLF
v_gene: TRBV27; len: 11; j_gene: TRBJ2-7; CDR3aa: ASSGRFSYEQY
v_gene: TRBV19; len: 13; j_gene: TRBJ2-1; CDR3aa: ASSTTSVYADEQF
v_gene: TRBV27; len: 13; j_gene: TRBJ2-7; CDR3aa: ASSLVGLSSYEQY
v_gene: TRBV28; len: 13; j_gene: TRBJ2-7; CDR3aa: ASSQGGARGYEQY
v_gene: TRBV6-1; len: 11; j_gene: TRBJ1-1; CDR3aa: ASSDRVNTEAF
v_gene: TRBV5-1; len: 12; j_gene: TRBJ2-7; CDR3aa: ASSLISGGYEQY
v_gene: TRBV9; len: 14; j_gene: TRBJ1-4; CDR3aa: ASSRGGRGEMEKLF
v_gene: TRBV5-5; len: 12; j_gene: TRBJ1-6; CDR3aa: ASSFRRENSPLH
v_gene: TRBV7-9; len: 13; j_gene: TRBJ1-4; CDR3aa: ASNPWGGTNEKLF
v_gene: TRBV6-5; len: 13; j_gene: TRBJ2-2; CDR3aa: ASSYVGGDTGELF
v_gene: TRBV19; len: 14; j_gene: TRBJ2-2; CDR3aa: ASSSSGGTNTGELF
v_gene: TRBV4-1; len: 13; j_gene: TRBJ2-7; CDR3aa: ASSQDWAVSNEQY
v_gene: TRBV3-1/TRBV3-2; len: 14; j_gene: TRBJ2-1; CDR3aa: ASSHRGLAGGSEQF
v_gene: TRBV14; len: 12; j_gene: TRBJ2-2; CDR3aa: ASSQRGFGGELF
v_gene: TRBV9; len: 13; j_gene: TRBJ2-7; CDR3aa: ASSVGRSQRDEQY
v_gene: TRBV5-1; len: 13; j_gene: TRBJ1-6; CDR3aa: ASSLDGQLNSPLH
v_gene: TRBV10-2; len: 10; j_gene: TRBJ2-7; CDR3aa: ASSATGEEQY
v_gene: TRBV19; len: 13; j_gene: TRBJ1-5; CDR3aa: ASRYDAGSNQPQH
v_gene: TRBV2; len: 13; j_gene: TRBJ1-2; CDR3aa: ASSEAGQGTYGYT
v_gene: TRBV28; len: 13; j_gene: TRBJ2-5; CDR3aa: ASSFLAGGWETQY
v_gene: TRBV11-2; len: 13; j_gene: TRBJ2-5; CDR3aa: ASSLDTDKIETQY
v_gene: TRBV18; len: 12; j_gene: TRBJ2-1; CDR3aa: ASSPELAGALEI
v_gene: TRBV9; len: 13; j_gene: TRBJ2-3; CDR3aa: ASSATSGATDTQY
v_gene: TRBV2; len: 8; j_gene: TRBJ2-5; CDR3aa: ASRQGSWY
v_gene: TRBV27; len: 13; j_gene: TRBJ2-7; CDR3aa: ASSPYRTDSYEQY
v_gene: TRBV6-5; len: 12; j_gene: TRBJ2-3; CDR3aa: ASSYSGPTDTQY
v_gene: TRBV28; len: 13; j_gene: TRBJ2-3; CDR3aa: ASSFGTGNTDTQY
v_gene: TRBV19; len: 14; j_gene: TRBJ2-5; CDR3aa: ASSIGPGTGGETQY
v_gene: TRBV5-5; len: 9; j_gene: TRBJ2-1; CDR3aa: ASSSYNEQF